This is a list of T cell receptor beta chains from one sample in a study of cytomegalovirus exposure and HLA in healthy donors. Repertoires were generated with immunoSEQ multiplex PCR, while TCRdb's copy carries only in-frame clones and drops some. The sample spans some 200,000 clones; the ten largest clones claim 0.95% to 1.3%. Specimen: PBMCs. The receptors come from a girl aged 2-9 years in good health and CMV-seropositive. Each CDR3 is given with its conserved first and last residue. The D gene is left open where the match is weak.

j_call: TRBJ1-4
d_call: -
v_call: TRBV4-1
cdr3_nt: TGCGCCAGCAGCCAAGGAGGCAGGGGTGGTGAAAAACTGTTTTTT
cdr3_aa: CASSQGGRGGEKLFF

j_call: TRBJ2-5
d_call: -
v_call: TRBV5-6
cdr3_nt: TGTGCCAGCAGCTTGGATGGCGAGACCCAGTACTTC
cdr3_aa: CASSLDGETQYF

j_call: TRBJ2-7
d_call: -
v_call: TRBV9
cdr3_nt: TGTGCCAGCAGCCCCCACAGGGACCTGTACGAGCAGTACTTC
cdr3_aa: CASSPHRDLYEQYF

j_call: TRBJ1-2
d_call: -
v_call: TRBV12-5
cdr3_nt: TGTGCTAGTGGTCCCGGGGGTAAGGCAGGTGGCTACACCTTC
cdr3_aa: CASGPGGKAGGYTF

j_call: TRBJ2-7
d_call: -
v_call: TRBV27
cdr3_nt: TGTGCCAGCAGTTTAAGACCAGGGGCCGTTCACACGAGGATCTACGAGCAGTACTTC
cdr3_aa: CASSLRPGAVHTRIYEQYF

j_call: TRBJ1-1
d_call: -
v_call: TRBV19
cdr3_nt: TGTGCCAGCCATACAGGCGGACTAAATCAGGCTTTCTTT
cdr3_aa: CASHTGGLNQAFF

j_call: TRBJ1-5
d_call: TRBD1
v_call: TRBV19
cdr3_nt: TGTGCCAGCTCAGGGACAGCGCATACTAGCAATCAGCCCCAGCATTTT
cdr3_aa: CASSGTAHTSNQPQHF

j_call: TRBJ2-3
d_call: TRBD2
v_call: TRBV5-1
cdr3_nt: TGCGCCAGCAGCTCCCTGACTAGCGGGAGCACAGATACGCAGTATTTT
cdr3_aa: CASSSLTSGSTDTQYF

j_call: TRBJ2-7
d_call: -
v_call: TRBV5-4
cdr3_nt: TGTGCCAGCAGCTCCTCCACTAACTACGAGCAGTACTTC
cdr3_aa: CASSSSTNYEQYF

j_call: TRBJ2-3
d_call: -
v_call: TRBV27
cdr3_nt: TGTGCCAGCAGTTTTGAGGGAAGCACAGATACGCAGTATTTT
cdr3_aa: CASSFEGSTDTQYF

j_call: TRBJ1-2
d_call: TRBD1
v_call: TRBV28
cdr3_nt: TGTGCCAGCTACAGGGGGGGCGGCTACACCTTC
cdr3_aa: CASYRGGGYTF

j_call: TRBJ2-1
d_call: -
v_call: TRBV10-2
cdr3_nt: TGCGCCAGCACCGACGGACTGAATGAGCAGTTCTTC
cdr3_aa: CASTDGLNEQFF

j_call: TRBJ1-5
d_call: -
v_call: TRBV6-4
cdr3_nt: TGTGCCAGCAGTGAAGGAACAGCCCCCGGTCAGCCCCAGCATTTT
cdr3_aa: CASSEGTAPGQPQHF

j_call: TRBJ1-1
d_call: -
v_call: TRBV6-6
cdr3_nt: TGTGCCAGCAGTTTACAGGGAAACACTGAAGCTTTCTTT
cdr3_aa: CASSLQGNTEAFF

j_call: TRBJ2-1
d_call: TRBD2
v_call: TRBV27
cdr3_nt: TGTGCCAGCAGTTCCGGGACTAGCGGGGACGGTGAGCAGTTCTTC
cdr3_aa: CASSSGTSGDGEQFF

j_call: TRBJ1-2
d_call: TRBD1
v_call: TRBV5-1
cdr3_nt: TGCGCCAGCAGCTTGGCACGGGACAGGGTGGGATATGGCTACACCTTC
cdr3_aa: CASSLARDRVGYGYTF

j_call: TRBJ2-1
d_call: -
v_call: TRBV14
cdr3_nt: TGTGCCAGCAGCCTAGCGGCCGCCGAGAGCTCCTACAATGAGCAGTTCTTC
cdr3_aa: CASSLAAAESSYNEQFF

j_call: TRBJ2-1
d_call: TRBD2
v_call: TRBV9
cdr3_nt: TGTGCCAGCAGCGCGCCCCTAGCGGGAGGGCCGGTTGAGCAGTTCTTC
cdr3_aa: CASSAPLAGGPVEQFF

j_call: TRBJ2-5
d_call: -
v_call: TRBV9
cdr3_nt: TGTGCCAGCAGCGTTACTGCATCGCAGACCCAGTACTTC
cdr3_aa: CASSVTASQTQYF

j_call: TRBJ1-5
d_call: TRBD1
v_call: TRBV10-3
cdr3_nt: TGTGCCACGACACAGGGGGCGGGCAATCAGCCCCAGCATTTT
cdr3_aa: CATTQGAGNQPQHF

j_call: TRBJ2-5
d_call: -
v_call: TRBV7-9
cdr3_nt: TGTGCCAGCAGCTCCACATCGTACCAAGAGACCCAGTACTTC
cdr3_aa: CASSSTSYQETQYF

j_call: TRBJ2-1
d_call: TRBD2
v_call: TRBV9
cdr3_nt: TGTGCCAGCAGCGTCGCTAGCGGGATGATCTACAATGAGCAGTTCTTC
cdr3_aa: CASSVASGMIYNEQFF

j_call: TRBJ2-7
d_call: TRBD2
v_call: TRBV5-6
cdr3_nt: TGTGCCAGCAGCTTGACGGGGAGGGCCTTGGACGAGCAGTACTTC
cdr3_aa: CASSLTGRALDEQYF

j_call: TRBJ1-1
d_call: -
v_call: TRBV5-1
cdr3_nt: TGCGCCAGCACCCGGGACGAGGGGGCTGAAGCTTTCTTT
cdr3_aa: CASTRDEGAEAFF

j_call: TRBJ1-1
d_call: TRBD1
v_call: TRBV30
cdr3_nt: TGTGCCTGGGCACCGGGACAGGGTTTCGACACTGAAGCTTTCTTT
cdr3_aa: CAWAPGQGFDTEAFF

j_call: TRBJ2-7
d_call: TRBD2
v_call: TRBV29-1
cdr3_nt: TGCAGCGTTTTGGGAACTAGCGTCACCTACGAGCAGTACTTC
cdr3_aa: CSVLGTSVTYEQYF

j_call: TRBJ2-1
d_call: -
v_call: TRBV5-1
cdr3_nt: TGCGCCAGCAGCGGAGGGGGGGCTGGATACAATGAGCAGTTCTTC
cdr3_aa: CASSGGGAGYNEQFF

j_call: TRBJ2-5
d_call: -
v_call: TRBV4-1
cdr3_nt: TGCGCCAGCAGCCAAGTGAGGCTAGCGCTCGAGACCCAGTACTTC
cdr3_aa: CASSQVRLALETQYF

j_call: TRBJ2-1
d_call: TRBD2
v_call: TRBV13
cdr3_nt: TGTGCCAGCAGCTCGGAAAGGACTAGCGGATACAATGAGCAGTTCTTC
cdr3_aa: CASSSERTSGYNEQFF

j_call: TRBJ2-7
d_call: TRBD2
v_call: TRBV19
cdr3_nt: TGTGCCAGTAGTCTGACTAGCGGGAGGCTTTACGAGCAGTACTTC
cdr3_aa: CASSLTSGRLYEQYF

j_call: TRBJ2-1
d_call: TRBD2
v_call: TRBV7-3
cdr3_nt: TGTGCCAGCAGCACCGGGACTAGCGGTCACAATGAGCAGTTCTTC
cdr3_aa: CASSTGTSGHNEQFF

j_call: TRBJ1-5
d_call: -
v_call: TRBV28
cdr3_nt: TGTGCCAGCAGTTCACAGGGTGGCCAGCCCCAGCATTTT
cdr3_aa: CASSSQGGQPQHF

j_call: TRBJ1-5
d_call: -
v_call: TRBV19
cdr3_nt: TGTGCCAGTAGCCCTAGGGGGGGGGCGACTCAGCCCCAGCATTTT
cdr3_aa: CASSPRGGATQPQHF

j_call: TRBJ2-1
d_call: TRBD2
v_call: TRBV5-1
cdr3_nt: TGCGCCAGCAGCTTGGATGGCGGGAGGGCCTACAATGAGCAGTTCTTC
cdr3_aa: CASSLDGGRAYNEQFF

j_call: TRBJ2-3
d_call: TRBD1
v_call: TRBV29-1
cdr3_nt: TGCAGCGTTAGACAGGGAACAACAGATACGCAGTATTTT
cdr3_aa: CSVRQGTTDTQYF

j_call: TRBJ1-1
d_call: -
v_call: TRBV28
cdr3_nt: TGTGCCAGCAGCGACTGGCCGGGACAAAAGAACACTGAAGCTTTCTTT
cdr3_aa: CASSDWPGQKNTEAFF

j_call: TRBJ1-5
d_call: -
v_call: TRBV6-5
cdr3_nt: TGTGCCAGCAGTTCCCACTATAGCAATCAGCCCCAGCATTTT
cdr3_aa: CASSSHYSNQPQHF

j_call: TRBJ2-3
d_call: -
v_call: TRBV5-1
cdr3_nt: TGCGCCAGCAGCTTGGCAGTGCCCACAGATACGCAGTATTTT
cdr3_aa: CASSLAVPTDTQYF

j_call: TRBJ2-3
d_call: TRBD2
v_call: TRBV9
cdr3_nt: TGTGCCAGCAGCGTAGTAGGGCTAGCGGTGACAGATACGCAGTATTTT
cdr3_aa: CASSVVGLAVTDTQYF

j_call: TRBJ2-1
d_call: TRBD2
v_call: TRBV11-2
cdr3_nt: TGTGCCAGCAGCTTAGGTCAACTAGCGAATTACAATGAGCAGTTCTTC
cdr3_aa: CASSLGQLANYNEQFF

j_call: TRBJ2-1
d_call: TRBD2
v_call: TRBV5-4
cdr3_nt: TGTGCCAGCAGCCCCGGGACTAGCGGACGATACAATGAGCAGTTCTTC
cdr3_aa: CASSPGTSGRYNEQFF

j_call: TRBJ1-2
d_call: -
v_call: TRBV5-5
cdr3_nt: TGTGCCAGCGGAATGAGCGGGGAGGTGGGTGGCTACACCTTC
cdr3_aa: CASGMSGEVGGYTF

j_call: TRBJ2-7
d_call: TRBD1
v_call: TRBV2
cdr3_nt: TGTGCCAGCAGTAGACAGGGGTCCTCCTCCTACGAGCAGTACTTC
cdr3_aa: CASSRQGSSSYEQYF

j_call: TRBJ1-2
d_call: -
v_call: TRBV28
cdr3_nt: TGTGCCAGCAGTTTAACTCCCGGGTCTGGCTACACCTTC
cdr3_aa: CASSLTPGSGYTF

j_call: TRBJ2-3
d_call: -
v_call: TRBV10-1
cdr3_nt: TGCGCCAGCGGGGACAAACGCACAGATACGCAGTATTTT
cdr3_aa: CASGDKRTDTQYF

j_call: TRBJ1-3
d_call: -
v_call: TRBV18
cdr3_nt: TGTGCCAGCTCACCCCCGGGGGACCTCTCTGGAAACACCATATATTTT
cdr3_aa: CASSPPGDLSGNTIYF

j_call: TRBJ1-1
d_call: -
v_call: TRBV5-1
cdr3_nt: TGCGCCAGCAGCTTGGTAGGGGAAATAGGGACTGAAGCTTTCTTT
cdr3_aa: CASSLVGEIGTEAFF

j_call: TRBJ1-1
d_call: TRBD1
v_call: TRBV6-5
cdr3_nt: TGTGCCAGCAGAAACAGGGGCGAGGGTGAAGCTTTCTTT
cdr3_aa: CASRNRGEGEAFF

j_call: TRBJ1-5
d_call: -
v_call: TRBV7-9
cdr3_nt: TGTGCCAGCAGCTTAGGGACAGCTAGCAATCAGCCCCAGCATTTT
cdr3_aa: CASSLGTASNQPQHF

j_call: TRBJ2-2
d_call: -
v_call: TRBV5-4
cdr3_nt: TGTGCCAGCAGCTTAGGTTCCACGGGAGTGCAGACCGGGGAGCTGTTTTTT
cdr3_aa: CASSLGSTGVQTGELFF

j_call: TRBJ2-2
d_call: -
v_call: TRBV6-1
cdr3_nt: TGTGCCAGCAGTGACTGGCCAATACTAGCCGGGGAGCTGTTTTTT
cdr3_aa: CASSDWPILAGELFF

j_call: TRBJ2-5
d_call: -
v_call: TRBV15
cdr3_nt: TGTGCCACCAGCAGACGCTTACAGGGTGGAGAGACCCAGTACTTC
cdr3_aa: CATSRRLQGGETQYF